This T cell receptor (beta chain) derives from a study of OX40 agonist ivuxolimab in advanced cancers. The overall study: Participants could have had prior anti-PD-1, anti-PD-L1 or anti-CTLA-4 therapy, and less than 45% had some.

Using immunoSEQ multiplex PCR, the repertoire was profiled, and TCRdb retains in-frame clones only, with some absent. The sample shows 39,000 or so clones, approximately 90% of them seen only once. V gave up 7 bases and J gave up 8 bases, with 15 bases separating them. The V gene's germline CDR1 is SQVTM and CDR2 ANQGSEA. The CDR3 loop spans 12 amino acids. The clonotype was recovered from an adult with an advanced solid tumor such as melanoma, head and neck, liver or kidney cancer. The material was CD4+ or CD8+ T cells sorted from blood, obtained in a trial of the OX40 agonist ivuxolimab. J is TRBJ2-1 and V is TRBV29-1, with a weak D call TRBD2 (5 bases). CDR3 in amino acids: CSGGRPRDEQFF. For the CDR3, the DNA is TGCAGCGGAGGGCGCCCAAGAGATGAGCAGTTCTTC.